The TCR beta chain under discussion was sequenced for a study of Ad26.COV2.S vaccination and SARS-CoV-2 variants. Study-wide context: Participants got Ad26.COV2.S intramuscularly, once or twice 56 days apart.

The treatment denotes: over 15 received Ad26.COV2.S at low or high dose, single or two shots; several received placebo; per-sample allocation not given. Specimen acquisition occurred on day 63 following the initial vaccine or placebo injection. V was cut by 8 bases and J by 2 bases, with 5 bases left in between. The CDR3 is 10 amino acids. The germline V gene has CDR1 SQVTM and CDR2 ANQGSEA. Study results and caveats: Substantial breadth in spike-specific CD8+ and CD4+ T cell responses was reportedly seen after vaccination.

The data were produced by immunoSEQ multiplex PCR, yet TCRdb's version contains in-frame clones alone and is incomplete. Of about 250,000 clones in the sample, approximately 89% were seen once. Comments on this clone: The target antigen is unknown.

The V gene is TRBV29-1, the J gene TRBJ2-3; D gene unclear. This specimen was peripheral blood, taken in a trial of Ad26.COV2.S vaccine versus placebo. The receptor's source is a person aged 18 to 59 who received the Ad26.COV2.S COVID-19 vaccine or a placebo. In DNA, the CDR3 is TGCAGCTTCAACACAGATACGCAGTATTTT. Amino acid sequence: CSFNTDTQYF.